This T cell receptor (beta chain) came from a study of tumor-infiltrating lymphocytes in primary liver carcinoma. Study-wide background: Tumor staging was T1-T3 N0M0; sizes spanned about 4.2 to 11 cm across.

Note on this clonotype: Sequence at one end of the junction differs from germline and may be a read error.

With around 500 ng total RNA as template and a constant-region primer, TCR beta cDNA was made. It was through three nested multiplex PCR rounds of slightly modified ARM-PCR that TCR beta libraries arose. Two initial PCR rounds of ten to eleven cycles each paired TRBV1-TRBV30 forward primers with a C-beta reverse primer. TCRdb passed the multiplex PCR reads through MiXCR, listing each CDR3 protein once. The table shows 52,000 or so distinct CDR3 sequences, with roughly 80% occurring only once. The tissue used was unsorted bulk material of about 19-31 mg. RNA and DNA were co-extracted from it with the AllPrep DNA/RNA mini kit. This CDR3 is 12 amino acids long. Germline CDR1 is MNHNY and CDR2 is SVGAGI (reference sequence).

V usage is TRBV6-6 and J usage is TRBJ2-7; weak D call: TRBD2 (6 bases). This clonotype was obtained from a man aged 35-49 years with primary liver carcinoma and hepatitis B virus infection. The sample consisted of liver tumor tissue from sampling region 5. Noted subset: tumor region T5, tumor centre. This chain's CDR3 is CASNPGAGEQHF. The CDR3 DNA follows: TGTGCCAGCAACCCCGGAGCGGGCGAGCAGCACTTC.